This T cell receptor (beta chain) was recovered during a study of Ad26.COV2.S vaccination and SARS-CoV-2 variants. The sample's treatment: about 20 received Ad26.COV2.S at low or high dose, single or two shots; 5 received placebo; per-sample allocation not given. Sampling was done on day 63 after the first vaccine or placebo injection. Generated by immunoSEQ multiplex PCR, the TCRdb table keeps only in-frame clones and is missing some. In the table there are roughly 330,000 clones, 90% of which are singletons. This CDR3 spans 12 amino acids. Trimming cost V 7 bases and J 6 bases, with 12 bases left between them. Looked up from germline, CDR1 is MNHNY and CDR2 is SVGAGI (reference sequence).

This clonotype originated in a person aged 18-60 years who received the Ad26.COV2.S COVID-19 vaccine or a placebo. The chain recombines TRBV6-6 with TRBJ1-1; no clear D. The sample consisted of peripheral blood, taken in a trial of Ad26.COV2.S vaccine versus placebo. The CDR3 DNA reads as TGTGCCAGCAAAACAGAGGCCTCTGAAGCTTTCTTT. It translates to CASKTEASEAFF.